This entry lists 6 T cell receptor beta chains sequenced from one sample in a study of blood T cell repertoires in COVID-19. Sequenced by immunoSEQ multiplex PCR; TCRdb stores in-frame clones only, minus some. The sample records fewer than 650,000 clones, 85% to 90% being singletons. The source material was peripheral blood. These receptors were collected from a woman between 50 and 59 years old with COVID-19, enrolled during active disease.

In nucleotides, the CDR3 is TGTGCCAGCAGCCCGGGACTCCAGGGTGCGCAGTTCTTC. Translated, it gives CASSPGLQGAQFF. The genes are TRBV3-1 (or the pseudogene TRBV3-2) and TRBJ2-1; tentative D call: TRBD2 (6 bases). The germline CDR1 and CDR2 sequences are LGHDT and YNNKEL (reference sequence). Trimming left V 4 bases short and J 12 bases short, with 16 bases between. This CDR3 contains 13 residues.

The V gene is TRBV12-3 or TRBV12-4, the J gene TRBJ2-5, with 8 bases identical to TRBD1. CDR3 length equals 12 residues. V was pared by 3 bases and J by 12 bases, with 6 bases of the junction left unmatched. The CDR3 sequence is CASSFGQGMEYF. CDR3 nucleotides: TGTGCCAGCAGTTTCGGACAGGGAATGGAGTACTTC.

As DNA, the CDR3 is TGTGCCTGGAGTCAGCTACCAGGTAGTGAAAAACTGTTTTTT. Residues: CAWSQLPGSEKLFF. This chain links TRBV30 with TRBJ1-4; D remains unclear. The length of the CDR3 is 14 residues. The germline V gene encodes CDR1 GTSNPN and CDR2 SVGIG (reference sequence). Between the trimmed V and J ends, which lost 2 bases and 7 bases, there was a span of 14 bases.

This clone appeared once. The chain combines TRBV10-2 with TRBJ1-2; the D gene is possibly TRBD1 (5 bases). Trimming removed 3 bases at V and 2 bases at J, with 13 bases between. Germline assignment: CDR1 WSHSY and CDR2 SAAADI. The CDR3 has 15 amino acids. The CDR3 region has the DNA TGCGCCAGCAGTGACCACGACCAGGGAAACTATGGCTACACCTTC. The encoded protein is CASSDHDQGNYGYTF.

The rearrangement links TRBV7-8 to TRBJ1-1, with D perhaps matching TRBD1 (5 bases). Between the trimmed V and J ends, which lost 1 base and 5 bases, there was a span of 8 bases. CDR3 length: 13 amino acids. Germline V gene data show CDR1 as SGHVS and CDR2 as FQNEAQ. CDR3 DNA: TGTGCCAGCAGCTTAGGGGGGGGGACTGAAGCTTTCTTT. Its protein is CASSLGGGTEAFF.

The chain uses TRBV5-5 and TRBJ1-5; no firm D call. The length of the CDR3 is 17 residues. CDR1 and CDR2 (germline): SGHKS, YYEKEE (reference sequence). V lost 4 bases and J lost 1, with 18 bases in between. CDR3 loop: CASSPGIDTASNQPQHF. CDR3 nucleotides: TGTGCCAGCAGCCCGGGGATCGATACAGCAAGCAATCAGCCCCAGCATTTT.